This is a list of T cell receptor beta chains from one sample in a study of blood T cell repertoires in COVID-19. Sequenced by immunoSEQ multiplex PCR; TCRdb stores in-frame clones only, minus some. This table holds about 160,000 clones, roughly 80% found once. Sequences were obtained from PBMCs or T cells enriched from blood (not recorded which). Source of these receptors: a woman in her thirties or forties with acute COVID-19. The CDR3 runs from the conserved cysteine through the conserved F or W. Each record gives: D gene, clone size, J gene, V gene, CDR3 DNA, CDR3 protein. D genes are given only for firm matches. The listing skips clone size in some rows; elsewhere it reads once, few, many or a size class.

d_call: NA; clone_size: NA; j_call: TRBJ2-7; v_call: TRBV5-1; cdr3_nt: TGCGCCAGCAGCCTCCAGGGGATTGAGTCCTACGAGCAGTACTTC; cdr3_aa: CASSLQGIESYEQYF
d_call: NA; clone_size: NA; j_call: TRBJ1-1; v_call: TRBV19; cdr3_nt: TGTGCCAGTAGTCTGCCGGAGGGGGAAGCTTTCTTT; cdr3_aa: CASSLPEGEAFF
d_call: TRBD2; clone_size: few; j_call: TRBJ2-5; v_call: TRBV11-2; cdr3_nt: TGTGCCAGCAGCTTATACGGACTAGCGGGAGCTGAGACCCAGTACTTC; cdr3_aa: CASSLYGLAGAETQYF
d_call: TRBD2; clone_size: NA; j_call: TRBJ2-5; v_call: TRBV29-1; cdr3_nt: TGCAGCGTTGAAGAGGTGGGGGGAGGGCCAGCCGAGACCCAGTACTTC; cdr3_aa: CSVEEVGGGPAETQYF
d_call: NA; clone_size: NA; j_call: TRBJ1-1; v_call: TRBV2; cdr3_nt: TGTGCCAGCAGTGAATCGCAGGGATGGACTGAAGCTTTCTTT; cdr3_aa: CASSESQGWTEAFF
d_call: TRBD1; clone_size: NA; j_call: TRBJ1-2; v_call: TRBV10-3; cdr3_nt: TGTGCCATCAGTTCCGCGGGACAGGGGTTCTATGGCTACACCTTC; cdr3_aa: CAISSAGQGFYGYTF
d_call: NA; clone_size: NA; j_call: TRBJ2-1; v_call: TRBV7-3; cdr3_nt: TGTGCCAGCAGCAGGACCGGACAGCCCGTAGGTGAGCAGTTCTTC; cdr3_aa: CASSRTGQPVGEQFF
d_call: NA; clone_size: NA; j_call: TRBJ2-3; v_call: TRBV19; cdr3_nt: TGTGCCAGTAGTGGCGGGGTAGGGATCACAGATACGCAGTATTTT; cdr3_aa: CASSGGVGITDTQYF
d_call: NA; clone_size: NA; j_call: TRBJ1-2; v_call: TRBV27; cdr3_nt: TGTGCCAGCAGTTCCTCTCTCTTACAGGGTATCTACTATGGCTACACCTTC; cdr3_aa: CASSSSLLQGIYYGYTF
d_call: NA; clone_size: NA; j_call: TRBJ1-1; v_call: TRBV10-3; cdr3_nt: TGTGCCATCAGTGAAGGGGCACGGACTGAAGCTTTCTTT; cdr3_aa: CAISEGARTEAFF
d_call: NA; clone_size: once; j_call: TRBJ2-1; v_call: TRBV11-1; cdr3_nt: TGTGCCAGCAGTCTAGTAAGAGGGTACAATGAGCAGTTCTTC; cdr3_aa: CASSLVRGYNEQFF
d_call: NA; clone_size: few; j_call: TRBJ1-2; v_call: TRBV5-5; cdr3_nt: TGTGCCAGCAGCTTGGGGGTGGGGCAGGGAAACTATGGCTACACCTTC; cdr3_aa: CASSLGVGQGNYGYTF
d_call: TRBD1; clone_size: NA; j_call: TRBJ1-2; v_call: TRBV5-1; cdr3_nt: TGCGCCAGCAGCTTGTCGGGACAGGGGTTTGGCTACACCTTC; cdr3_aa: CASSLSGQGFGYTF
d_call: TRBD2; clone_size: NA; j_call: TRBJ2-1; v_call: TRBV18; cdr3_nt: TGTGCCAGCTCACCGGGACTAGCGGGAGGAGAGGATGAGCAGTTCTTC; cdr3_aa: CASSPGLAGGEDEQFF
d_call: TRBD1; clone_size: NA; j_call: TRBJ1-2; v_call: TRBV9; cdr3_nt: TGTGCCAGCAGCGTAGGGACAGGGGGCTATGGCTACACCTTC; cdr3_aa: CASSVGTGGYGYTF
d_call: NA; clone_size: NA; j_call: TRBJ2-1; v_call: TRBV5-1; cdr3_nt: TGCGCCAGCAGCTTGGGTAGTGGTGGTAGCGCCGAGCAGTTCTTC; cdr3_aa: CASSLGSGGSAEQFF
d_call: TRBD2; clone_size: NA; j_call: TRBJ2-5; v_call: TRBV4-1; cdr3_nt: TGCGCCAGCAGCCCCCCGACTAGCGGAAAAGAGACCCAGTACTTC; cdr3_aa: CASSPPTSGKETQYF
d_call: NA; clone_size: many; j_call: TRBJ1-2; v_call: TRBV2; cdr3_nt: TGTGCCAGCAGTGAAGACAGACATCCTAACTATGGCTACACCTTC; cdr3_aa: CASSEDRHPNYGYTF
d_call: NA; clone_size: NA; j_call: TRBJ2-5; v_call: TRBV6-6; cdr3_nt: TGTGCCAGCAGTCTTCGGACAATAAGTCTTCTGGAGACCCAGTACTTC; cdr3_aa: CASSLRTISLLETQYF
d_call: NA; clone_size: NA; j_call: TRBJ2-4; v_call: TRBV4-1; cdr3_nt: TGCGCCAGCAGCCAAGGAGGCCTAGCCGGGCTAGCCAAAAACATTCAGTACTTC; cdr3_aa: CASSQGGLAGLAKNIQYF
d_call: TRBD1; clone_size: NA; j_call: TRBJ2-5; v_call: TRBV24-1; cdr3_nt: TGTGCCACCAGTGACCCCGGACAGGGGCAAGAGACCCAGTACTTC; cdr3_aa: CATSDPGQGQETQYF
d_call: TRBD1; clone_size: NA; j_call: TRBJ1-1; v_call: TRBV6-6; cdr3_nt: TGTGCCAGCAGTCCCAGACAGGGGGCCACTGAAGCTTTCTTT; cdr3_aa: CASSPRQGATEAFF
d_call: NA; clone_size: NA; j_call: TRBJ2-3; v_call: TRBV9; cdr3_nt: TGTGCCAGCAGCGTTTGGGGGGGCACAGATACGCAGTATTTT; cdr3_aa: CASSVWGGTDTQYF
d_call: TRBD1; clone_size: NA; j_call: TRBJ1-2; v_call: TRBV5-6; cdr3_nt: TGTGCCAGCAGCCGTACAGGGGTCTATGGCTACACCTTC; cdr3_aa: CASSRTGVYGYTF
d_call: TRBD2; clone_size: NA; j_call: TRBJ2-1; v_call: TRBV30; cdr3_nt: TGTGCCTGGAGTGGCTCGACTAGCGGGAGTAATGAGCAGTTCTTC; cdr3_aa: CAWSGSTSGSNEQFF
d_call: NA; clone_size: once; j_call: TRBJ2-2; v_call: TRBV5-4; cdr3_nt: TGTGCCAGCAGCTTGGACCTCTCCTTTGAGCGCTGGCTGTTTTTT; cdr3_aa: CASSLDLSFERWLFF
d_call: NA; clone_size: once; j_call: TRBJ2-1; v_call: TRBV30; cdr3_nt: TGTGCCTGGAGGTTCCCTCGCGCGTCCTCCAATGAGCAGTTCTTC; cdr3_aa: CAWRFPRASSNEQFF
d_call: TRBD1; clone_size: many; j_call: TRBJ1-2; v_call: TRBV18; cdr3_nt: TGTGCCAGCTCCCCCTGGACAGGGCTTCCCGACTATGGCTACACCTTC; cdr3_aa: CASSPWTGLPDYGYTF
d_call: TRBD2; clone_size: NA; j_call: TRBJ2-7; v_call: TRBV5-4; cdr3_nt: TGTGCCAGCAGCCCCAGTGCAGCGGGAGTTCCCTACGAGCAGTACTTC; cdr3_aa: CASSPSAAGVPYEQYF
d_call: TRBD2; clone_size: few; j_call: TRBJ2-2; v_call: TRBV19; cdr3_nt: TGTGCCAGTAGGGGAGGGAAGAACACCGGGGAGCTGTTTTTT; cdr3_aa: CASRGGKNTGELFF
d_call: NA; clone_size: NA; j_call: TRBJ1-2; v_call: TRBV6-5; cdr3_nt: TGTGCCAGCAGTCTCAGGGGAAACTATGGCTACACCTTC; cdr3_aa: CASSLRGNYGYTF
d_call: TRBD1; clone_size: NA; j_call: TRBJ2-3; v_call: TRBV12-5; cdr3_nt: TGTGCTAGTGGACTGGGACAGGGAACAGATACGCAGTATTTT; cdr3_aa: CASGLGQGTDTQYF
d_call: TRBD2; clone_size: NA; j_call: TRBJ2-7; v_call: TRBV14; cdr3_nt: TGTGCCAGCAGCCCCGACGGGACTAGCGTCTACGAGCAGTACTTC; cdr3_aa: CASSPDGTSVYEQYF
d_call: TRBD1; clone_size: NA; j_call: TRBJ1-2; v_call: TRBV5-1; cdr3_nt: TGCGCCAGCAGCGCTGGACAGGCCGGGGCTATTTATGGCTACACCTTC; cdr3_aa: CASSAGQAGAIYGYTF
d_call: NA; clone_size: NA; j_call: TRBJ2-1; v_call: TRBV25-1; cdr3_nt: TGTGCCAGCAGTGATTACCTCCGGGACAATGAGCAGTTCTTC; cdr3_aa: CASSDYLRDNEQFF
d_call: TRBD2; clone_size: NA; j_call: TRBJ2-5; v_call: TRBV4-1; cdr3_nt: TGCGCCAGCAGCCGTCCGACTAGCGGGAGTTTAGAGACCCAGTACTTC; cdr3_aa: CASSRPTSGSLETQYF
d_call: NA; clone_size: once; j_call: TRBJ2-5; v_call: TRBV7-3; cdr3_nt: TGTGCCAGCAGCCCGACTAGGATGGAGACCCAGTACTTC; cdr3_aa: CASSPTRMETQYF